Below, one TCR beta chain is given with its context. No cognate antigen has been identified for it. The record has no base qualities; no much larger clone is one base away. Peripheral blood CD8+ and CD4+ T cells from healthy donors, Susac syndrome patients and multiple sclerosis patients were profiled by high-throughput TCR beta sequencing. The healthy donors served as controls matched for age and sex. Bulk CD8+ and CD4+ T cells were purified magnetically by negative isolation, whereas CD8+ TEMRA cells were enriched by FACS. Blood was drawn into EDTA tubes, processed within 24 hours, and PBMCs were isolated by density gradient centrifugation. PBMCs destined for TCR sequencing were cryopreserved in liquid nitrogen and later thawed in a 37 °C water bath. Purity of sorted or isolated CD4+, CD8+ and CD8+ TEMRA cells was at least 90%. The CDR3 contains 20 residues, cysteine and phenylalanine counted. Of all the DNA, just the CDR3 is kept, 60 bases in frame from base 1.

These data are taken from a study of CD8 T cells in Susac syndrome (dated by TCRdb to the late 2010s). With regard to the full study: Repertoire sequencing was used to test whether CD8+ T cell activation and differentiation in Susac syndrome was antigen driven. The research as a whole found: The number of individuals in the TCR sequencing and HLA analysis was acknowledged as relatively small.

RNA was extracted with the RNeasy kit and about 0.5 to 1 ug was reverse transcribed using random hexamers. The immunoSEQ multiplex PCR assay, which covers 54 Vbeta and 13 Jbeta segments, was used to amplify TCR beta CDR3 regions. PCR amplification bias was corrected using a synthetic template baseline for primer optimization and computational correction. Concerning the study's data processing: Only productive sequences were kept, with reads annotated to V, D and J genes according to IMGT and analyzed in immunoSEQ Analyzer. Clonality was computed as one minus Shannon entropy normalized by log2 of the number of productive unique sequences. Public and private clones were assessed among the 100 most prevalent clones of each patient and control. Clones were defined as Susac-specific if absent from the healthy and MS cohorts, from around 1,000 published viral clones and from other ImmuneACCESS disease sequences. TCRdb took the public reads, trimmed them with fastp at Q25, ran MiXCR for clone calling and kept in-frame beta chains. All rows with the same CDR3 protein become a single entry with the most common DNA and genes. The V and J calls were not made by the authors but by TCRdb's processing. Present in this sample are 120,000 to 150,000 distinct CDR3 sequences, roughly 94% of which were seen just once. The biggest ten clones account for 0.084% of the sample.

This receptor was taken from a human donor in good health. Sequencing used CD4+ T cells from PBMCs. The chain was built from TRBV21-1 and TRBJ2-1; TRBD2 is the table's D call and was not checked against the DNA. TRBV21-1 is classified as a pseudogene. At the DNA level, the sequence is TGTGCCAGCAGCAAAGAGGGCCTTAGGAAGCGGGAGGGCCAACACAATGAGCAGTTCTTC. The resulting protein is CASSKEGLRKREGQHNEQFF.